Each of the 9 T cell receptor beta chains below was sequenced from the same sample in a study of blood T cell repertoires in COVID-19. TCRdb's copy holds only in-frame clones and misses some; the assay was immunoSEQ multiplex PCR. The sample shows roughly 290,000 clones, around 86% of them seen only once. Material for sequencing was peripheral blood. These receptors were collected from a woman aged 25 to 39 who had recovered from COVID-19.

The chain employs TRBV27 and TRBJ2-7, with D tentatively TRBD2 (5 bases). CDR1 and CDR2 (germline): MNHEY, SMNVEV (reference sequence). V lost 5 bases to trimming and J lost 3 bases, with 11 bases between them. The CDR3 totals 13 residues. The CDR3 here is CASSTRDFYEQYF. As DNA, the CDR3 is TGTGCCAGCAGTACCCGGGATTTCTACGAGCAGTACTTC.

The chain couples TRBV20-1 to TRBJ1-2; D remains unclear. The germline V and J ends were trimmed by 3 bases and 6 bases, with 17 bases remaining between them. The CDR3 is made up of 14 amino acids. CDR1 DFQATT and CDR2 SNEGSKA come from the germline V gene (reference sequence). In DNA, the CDR3 is TGCAGTGCTAGTCTGGGAGGTAAAATAAATGGCTACACCTTC. It codes for CSASLGGKINGYTF.

This clone was seen once. This rearrangement joins TRBV2 to TRBJ1-3; the D gene is possibly TRBD1 (6 bases). Germline V gives CDR1 SNHLY, CDR2 FYNNEI. Trimming took off 2 bases at V and 4 bases at J, with 12 bases between the two ends. The CDR3 contains 15 residues. The CDR3 here is CASSEFVQGGNTIYF. The CDR3 DNA follows: TGTGCCAGCAGTGAATTTGTCCAGGGGGGAAACACCATATATTTT.

The V gene is TRBV4-3, the J gene TRBJ2-2, with D tentatively TRBD2 (5 bases). CDR1 is LGHNA and CDR2 is YSLEER in the germline V gene. Trimming pared 4 bases from V and 7 bases from J, leaving 10 bases between. There are 13 residues in the CDR3. CDR3 nucleotides: TGCGCCAGCAGCCCCGTACTAGTCGGGGAGCTGTTTTTT. It translates to CASSPVLVGELFF.

This chain joins TRBV27 and TRBJ2-7; TRBD2 aligns across 9 bases. V dropped 2 bases and J dropped 4; count of bases not matched to a gene: 6. Germline CDR1 and CDR2: MNHEY and SMNVEV (reference sequence). The CDR3 is made up of 15 amino acids. The CDR3 nucleotides read TGTGCCAGCAGTTTAGTGGCGGGAGGGTGGTACGAGCAGTACTTC. This codes for CASSLVAGGWYEQYF.

CDR3 loop: CASINTGNTEAFF. The CDR3 DNA sequence: TGTGCCAGTATTAATACCGGGAACACTGAAGCTTTCTTT. The chain carries TRBV19 and TRBJ1-1; the D is unclear. Germline V gene lookup returns CDR1 LNHDA and CDR2 SQIVND (reference sequence). V shed 7 bases and J shed 1 base, with 10 bases lying between them. The CDR3 runs 13 residues.

The chain is built from TRBV18 and TRBJ1-1, with TRBD1 as a possible D gene (5 bases). The germline V gene has CDR1 KGHSH and CDR2 LQKENI. Between the trimmed V and J ends, which lost 3 bases and 2 bases, there was a span of 10 bases. CDR3 length: 14 amino acids. The CDR3 DNA follows: TGTGCCAGCTCACCCCGGGGGTCCAACACTGAAGCTTTCTTT. Translated: CASSPRGSNTEAFF.

The gene calls are TRBV25-1 and TRBJ1-6; D remains ambiguous. Germline V gene sequence: CDR1 MGHDK, CDR2 SYGVNS. The length of the CDR3 is 13 residues. The V gene lost 5 bases and the J gene lost 9 bases, with 11 bases spanning the gap. CDR3 loop: CASSPRESSPLHF. CDR3 DNA sequence: TGTGCCAGCAGTCCCCGGGAGAGTTCACCCCTCCACTTT.

The chain links TRBV12-3 or TRBV12-4 to TRBJ1-5, with 9 bases that match TRBD1. The CDR3 spans 13 residues. Trimming at V came to 6 bases and at J to 5 bases, leaving 2 bases not matched to a gene. The CDR3 here is CASRTGGHQPQHF. The CDR3, as DNA: TGTGCCAGCAGAACAGGGGGCCATCAGCCCCAGCATTTT.